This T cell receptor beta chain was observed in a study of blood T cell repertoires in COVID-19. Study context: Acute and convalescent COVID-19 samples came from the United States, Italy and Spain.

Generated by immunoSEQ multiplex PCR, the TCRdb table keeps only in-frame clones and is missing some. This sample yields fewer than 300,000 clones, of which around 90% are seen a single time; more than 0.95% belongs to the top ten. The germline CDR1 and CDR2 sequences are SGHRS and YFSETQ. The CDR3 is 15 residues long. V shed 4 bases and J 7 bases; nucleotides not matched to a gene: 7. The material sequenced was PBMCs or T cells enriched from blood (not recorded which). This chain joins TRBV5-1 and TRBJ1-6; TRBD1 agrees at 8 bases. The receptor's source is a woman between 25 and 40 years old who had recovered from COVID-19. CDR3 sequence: CASSPRGQGNSPLHF. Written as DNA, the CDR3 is TGCGCCAGCAGCCCCAGGGGGCAGGGGAATTCACCCCTCCACTTT.